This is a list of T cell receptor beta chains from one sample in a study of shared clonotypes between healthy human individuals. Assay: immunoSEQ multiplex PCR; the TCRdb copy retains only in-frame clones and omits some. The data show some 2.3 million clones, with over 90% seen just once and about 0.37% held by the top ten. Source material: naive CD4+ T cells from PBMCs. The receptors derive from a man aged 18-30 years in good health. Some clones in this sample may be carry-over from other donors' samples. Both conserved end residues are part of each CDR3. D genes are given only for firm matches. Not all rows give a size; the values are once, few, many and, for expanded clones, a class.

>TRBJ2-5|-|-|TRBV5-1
CASSRAPQGRRETQYF
TGCGCCAGCAGCCGCGCCCCACAGGGGAGGAGAGAGACCCAGTACTTC
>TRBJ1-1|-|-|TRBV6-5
CASSQRRAGNTEAFF
TGTGCCAGCAGCCAACGGAGGGCTGGGAACACTGAAGCTTTCTTT
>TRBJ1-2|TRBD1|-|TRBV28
CASSLPDRSYTF
TGTGCCAGCAGTTTACCGGACAGGAGCTACACCTTC
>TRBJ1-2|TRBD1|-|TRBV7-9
CASSRQGGDTF
TGTGCCAGCAGCCGCCAGGGGGGGGACACCTTC
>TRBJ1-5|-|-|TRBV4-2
CASSQDLQTWAPQHF
TGTGCCAGCAGCCAAGATTTGCAGACATGGGCGCCCCAGCATTTT
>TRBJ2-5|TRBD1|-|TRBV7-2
CASSPPGQQETQYF
TGTGCCAGCAGCCCCCCGGGACAGCAAGAGACCCAGTACTTC
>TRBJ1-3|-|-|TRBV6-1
CASSEGRFSGNTIYF
TGTGCCAGCAGTGAAGGGAGATTCTCTGGAAACACCATATATTTT
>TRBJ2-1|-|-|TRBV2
CASSGGPMQFF
TGTGCCAGCAGCGGCGGTCCGATGCAGTTCTTC
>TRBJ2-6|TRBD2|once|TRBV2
CASGGSGRASGANVLTF
TGTGCCAGCGGGGGCAGCGGGAGGGCCTCTGGGGCCAACGTCCTGACTTTC
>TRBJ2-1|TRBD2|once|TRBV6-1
CASSVWASGRAEQFF
TGTGCCAGCAGTGTCTGGGCTAGCGGGAGAGCTGAGCAGTTCTTC
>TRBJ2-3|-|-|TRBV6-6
CASSSHPGRTDTQYF
TGTGCCAGCAGTTCCCATCCGGGCCGCACAGATACGCAGTATTTT
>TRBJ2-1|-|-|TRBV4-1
CASSQGAFRDMYNEQFF
TGCGCCAGCAGCCAAGGGGCCTTCAGGGATATGTACAATGAGCAGTTCTTC
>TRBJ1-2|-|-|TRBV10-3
CAISNTRENYGYTF
TGTGCCATCAGCAACACCAGGGAGAACTATGGCTACACCTTC
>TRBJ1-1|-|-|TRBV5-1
CASSLGGGMNTEAFF
TGCGCCAGCAGCTTGGGGGGAGGCATGAACACTGAAGCTTTCTTT
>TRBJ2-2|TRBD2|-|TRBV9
CASKTGLAQSGELFF
TGTGCCAGCAAAACGGGACTAGCACAGTCCGGGGAGCTGTTTTTT
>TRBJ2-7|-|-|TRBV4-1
CASSQGLGGFYEQYF
TGCGCCAGCAGCCAAGGTTTAGGGGGGTTTTACGAGCAGTACTTC
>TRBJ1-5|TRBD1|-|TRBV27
CASSADRGISNQPQHF
TGTGCCAGCAGTGCTGACAGGGGGATCAGCAATCAGCCCCAGCATTTT